A selection of T cell receptor beta chains follows, all from one sample in a study of blood T cell repertoires in COVID-19. Generated by immunoSEQ multiplex PCR, the TCRdb table keeps only in-frame clones and is missing some. This table holds about 170,000 clones, roughly 87% found once. The material sequenced was PBMCs or T cells enriched from blood (not recorded which). All receptors derive from a human donor with acute COVID-19. The donor label of this sample is uncertain. Both conserved end residues are part of each CDR3. Fields, in order: clone size, V gene, D gene, J gene, CDR3 DNA, CDR3 protein. D genes are given only for firm matches. Part of the rows lack a size; the others show once, few, many or a class for expanded clones.

size: -
V: TRBV6-4
D: TRBD2
J: TRBJ2-3
DNA: TGTGCCAGCAGTCCGGGACTAGCGGGGGGGACAGATACGCAGTATTTT
CDR3: CASSPGLAGGTDTQYF

size: -
V: TRBV24-1
D: -
J: TRBJ1-2
DNA: TGTGCCACCAGTGGTGGGGCTGGCTACACCTTC
CDR3: CATSGGAGYTF

size: once
V: TRBV12-3/TRBV12-4
D: -
J: TRBJ1-2
DNA: TGTGCCAGCAGCTCGACAGCGAACTATGGCTACACCTTC
CDR3: CASSSTANYGYTF

size: -
V: TRBV10-3
D: -
J: TRBJ2-6
DNA: TGTGCCATCACCCCGGGACTCATCTCTGGGGCCAACGTCCTGACTTTC
CDR3: CAITPGLISGANVLTF

size: -
V: TRBV5-6
D: TRBD1
J: TRBJ2-5
DNA: TGTGCCAGCAGCTTTTATCGACAGGGGGAGACCCAGTACTTC
CDR3: CASSFYRQGETQYF

size: once
V: TRBV30
D: -
J: TRBJ1-1
DNA: TGTGCCTGGAGTGAGCTTGAGAACACTGAAGCTTTCTTT
CDR3: CAWSELENTEAFF

size: once
V: TRBV5-1
D: TRBD2
J: TRBJ2-3
DNA: TGCGCCAGCAGCTCGGATAGCGGGGGGTCCACAGATACGCAGTATTTT
CDR3: CASSSDSGGSTDTQYF

size: few
V: TRBV5-1
D: TRBD1
J: TRBJ2-7
DNA: TGCGCCAGCAGCGCCGGGACAGAGTCCTACGAGCAGTACTTC
CDR3: CASSAGTESYEQYF

size: -
V: TRBV7-9
D: TRBD2
J: TRBJ2-7
DNA: TGTGCCAGCAGCTTAGAGGCCACGGGAGGCTGGGAGCAGTACTTC
CDR3: CASSLEATGGWEQYF

size: -
V: TRBV5-4
D: TRBD2
J: TRBJ2-3
DNA: TGTGCCAGCAGCTCTCGACTAGCGGGGGGGGCAGATACGCAGTATTTT
CDR3: CASSSRLAGGADTQYF

size: -
V: TRBV6-1
D: TRBD1
J: TRBJ2-7
DNA: TGTGCCAGCAGTGAAAGAAAGGGGGCCGCCTACGAGCAGTACTTC
CDR3: CASSERKGAAYEQYF

size: -
V: TRBV5-6
D: TRBD2
J: TRBJ2-1
DNA: TGTGCCAGCAGCCAAGGTTTAATAGCGGGGTCCAATGAGCAGTTCTTC
CDR3: CASSQGLIAGSNEQFF

size: once
V: TRBV5-1
D: TRBD1
J: TRBJ2-7
DNA: TGCGCCAGCAGCCAGATATATAGGGGGCGGTACGAGCAGTACTTC
CDR3: CASSQIYRGRYEQYF

size: -
V: TRBV2
D: -
J: TRBJ1-5
DNA: TGTGCCAGCAGTGAGGAGGCCAGGTTGGGACTCCAGCATTTT
CDR3: CASSEEARLGLQHF

size: -
V: TRBV4-1
D: TRBD2
J: TRBJ2-3
DNA: TGCGCCAGCAGCGAACTAGCGGGATTAGGGGGTACGCAGTATTTT
CDR3: CASSELAGLGGTQYF

size: once
V: TRBV24-1
D: -
J: TRBJ1-2
DNA: TGTGCCACCAGTGGAGGGCCATATCCGGCCGGCTACACCTTC
CDR3: CATSGGPYPAGYTF

size: -
V: TRBV4-1
D: -
J: TRBJ1-1
DNA: TGCGCCAGCAGCCCCCGCGGGGGACCCGTTCTGAACACTGAAGCTTTCTTT
CDR3: CASSPRGGPVLNTEAFF

size: -
V: TRBV19
D: TRBD2
J: TRBJ2-5
DNA: TGTGCCAGTAGTTGGGGGGGTAGCCGCCAAGAGACCCAGTACTTC
CDR3: CASSWGGSRQETQYF

size: -
V: TRBV19
D: TRBD1
J: TRBJ1-5
DNA: TGTGCCAGTAGTGTGATCGGGACAGGGATTAATCAGCCCCAGCATTTT
CDR3: CASSVIGTGINQPQHF

size: -
V: TRBV19
D: TRBD1
J: TRBJ1-2
DNA: TGTGCCAGTAGTATAGGCCAGGGGGGCAACTATGGCTACACCTTC
CDR3: CASSIGQGGNYGYTF

size: -
V: TRBV6-5
D: -
J: TRBJ1-2
DNA: TGTGCCAGCAGTCTCGGTTCCTACTATGGCTACACCTTC
CDR3: CASSLGSYYGYTF

size: -
V: TRBV6-5
D: -
J: TRBJ2-7
DNA: TGTGCCAGCAGCAGGGTAACCTACGAGCAGTACTTC
CDR3: CASSRVTYEQYF

size: few
V: TRBV7-8
D: TRBD1
J: TRBJ2-7
DNA: TGTGCCAGCACCCGAACGACAGGGCCCGCCTACGAGCAGTACTTC
CDR3: CASTRTTGPAYEQYF

size: -
V: TRBV30
D: TRBD1
J: TRBJ2-2
DNA: TGTGCCTGGAGTCTCCGCTCCGGGACAGGGTCCGGGGAGCTGTTTTTT
CDR3: CAWSLRSGTGSGELFF

size: -
V: TRBV30
D: -
J: TRBJ2-1
DNA: TGTGCCTGGAGTCCTACTAGTAATGAGCAGTTCTTC
CDR3: CAWSPTSNEQFF

size: -
V: TRBV6-5
D: -
J: TRBJ1-2
DNA: TGTGCCAGCAGTTACTCCCGGCGGGATGGCTACACCTTC
CDR3: CASSYSRRDGYTF

size: few
V: TRBV13
D: TRBD2
J: TRBJ2-7
DNA: TGTGCCAGCAGTCCAGGACTAGCGGGGGGTTGGTACGAGCAGTACTTC
CDR3: CASSPGLAGGWYEQYF

size: -
V: TRBV5-8
D: -
J: TRBJ2-1
DNA: TGTGCCAGCAGCTTTGCGACAGCCCATATCAATGAGCAGTTCTTC
CDR3: CASSFATAHINEQFF

size: -
V: TRBV7-8
D: TRBD2
J: TRBJ2-1
DNA: TGTGCCAGCAGAAACCCCCACGCCCCGGGACTAGATGGGTCGAATGAGCAGTTCTTC
CDR3: CASRNPHAPGLDGSNEQFF

size: once
V: TRBV25-1
D: TRBD2
J: TRBJ2-5
DNA: TGTGCCAGCAGTGACCTCGTTCCTAGCGGGGGGCTCCAAGAGACCCAGTACTTC
CDR3: CASSDLVPSGGLQETQYF

size: few
V: TRBV5-4
D: -
J: TRBJ2-2
DNA: TGTGCCAGCAGCTCAAACACCGGGGAGCTGTTTTTT
CDR3: CASSSNTGELFF

size: -
V: TRBV6-6
D: -
J: TRBJ1-3
DNA: TGTGCCAGCACCCCGGGGGGGATCCGTGGAAACACCATATATTTT
CDR3: CASTPGGIRGNTIYF

size: -
V: TRBV4-2
D: -
J: TRBJ1-5
DNA: TGTGCCAGCAGCCAAGCTCCAGGGTTTCAGCCCCAGCATTTT
CDR3: CASSQAPGFQPQHF

size: -
V: TRBV30
D: TRBD2
J: TRBJ2-7
DNA: TGTGCCTGGACTTGGGGAGGGGAGGGCGAGCAGTACTTC
CDR3: CAWTWGGEGEQYF

size: -
V: TRBV5-4
D: -
J: TRBJ1-1
DNA: TGTGCCAGCAGCCTGATGACAGGAGCAGTCACTGAAGCTTTCTTT
CDR3: CASSLMTGAVTEAFF

size: -
V: TRBV12-5
D: -
J: TRBJ2-7
DNA: TGTGCTAGTGGTTCGAGTCATGGTACCGAGCAGTACTTC
CDR3: CASGSSHGTEQYF

size: -
V: TRBV30
D: TRBD1
J: TRBJ2-7
DNA: TGTGCCTGGAGCGGTGACAGGGGTGGGGGCTACGAGCAGTACTTC
CDR3: CAWSGDRGGGYEQYF

size: few
V: TRBV27
D: TRBD2
J: TRBJ2-7
DNA: TGTGCCAGCAGTTCTTTTGGGCTAGCGGGCCTTAGGGAGCAGTACTTC
CDR3: CASSSFGLAGLREQYF

size: -
V: TRBV9
D: -
J: TRBJ2-2
DNA: TGTGCCAGCAGCGTAGTACAGACGAACACCGGGGAGCTGTTTTTT
CDR3: CASSVVQTNTGELFF

size: -
V: TRBV12-3/TRBV12-4
D: -
J: TRBJ2-3
DNA: TGTGCCAGCAGGTCATTCAGAGATACGCAGTATTTT
CDR3: CASRSFRDTQYF

size: once
V: TRBV7-9
D: TRBD1
J: TRBJ1-6
DNA: TGTGCCAGCAGCCTCTCAGGGGGAAATTCACCCCTCCACTTT
CDR3: CASSLSGGNSPLHF

size: -
V: TRBV19
D: TRBD1
J: TRBJ2-2
DNA: TGTGCCAGTAGTGAACAGACAGGGGCCACCGGGGAGCTGTTTTTT
CDR3: CASSEQTGATGELFF

size: -
V: TRBV5-1
D: TRBD1
J: TRBJ2-7
DNA: TGCGCCAGCAGCTTGCCTCCGGGACAGGGTTTGAGCGAGCAGTACTTC
CDR3: CASSLPPGQGLSEQYF

size: -
V: TRBV29-1
D: TRBD2
J: TRBJ2-3
DNA: TGCAGCGCCCGGACTAGCGGGGGGGCCACCGATACGCAGTATTTT
CDR3: CSARTSGGATDTQYF

size: -
V: TRBV9
D: TRBD1
J: TRBJ1-5
DNA: TGTGCCAGCAGCGTGGGACAGGGCCCTTATCAGCCCCAGCATTTT
CDR3: CASSVGQGPYQPQHF